The present TCR beta chain was sequenced within a study of CD8 T cells in Susac syndrome. V was shortened by 0 bases and J by 7 bases, with 19 bases between the two germline ends. CDR1 is MNHEY and CDR2 is SMNVEV in the germline V gene (reference sequence). CDR3 size: 16 residues. Reverse transcription of about 0.5 to 1 ug RNA used random hexamers. By means of immunoSEQ multiplex PCR, TCR beta CDR3 spanning 54 Vbeta and 13 Jbeta underwent amplification. TCRdb used MiXCR to reprocess the immunoSEQ multiplex PCR reads, holding one entry per CDR3 protein. Counted here are some 76,000 distinct CDR3 sequences, over 75% occurring once; the ten biggest clones make up just over 0.5%. Sequencing of TCR beta drew on CD8+ and CD4+ T cells from blood. Negative isolation yielded the CD8+ and CD4+ T cells, while FACS enriched the TEMRA cells.

The clonotype originates from a human donor with multiple sclerosis. This chain joins TRBV27 and TRBJ2-7; tentative D call: TRBD2 (5 bases). The sequenced sample consisted of CD8+ T cells from PBMCs. The CDR3 coding sequence is TGTGCCAGCAGTTTATCGATGTCTAGCTGGTGGGATGAGCAGTACTTC. Protein sequence: CASSLSMSSWWDEQYF.